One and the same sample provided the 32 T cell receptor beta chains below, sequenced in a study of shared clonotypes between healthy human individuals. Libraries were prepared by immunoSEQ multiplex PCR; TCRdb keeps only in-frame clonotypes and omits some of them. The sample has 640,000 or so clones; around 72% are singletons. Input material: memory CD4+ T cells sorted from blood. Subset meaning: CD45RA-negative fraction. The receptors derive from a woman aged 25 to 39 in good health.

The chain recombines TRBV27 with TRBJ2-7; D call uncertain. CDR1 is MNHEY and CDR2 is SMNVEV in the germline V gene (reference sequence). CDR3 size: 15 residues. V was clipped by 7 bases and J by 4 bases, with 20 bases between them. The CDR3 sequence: CASTLRTGFWYEQYF. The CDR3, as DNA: TGTGCCAGCACCCTTCGGACGGGTTTCTGGTACGAGCAGTACTTC.

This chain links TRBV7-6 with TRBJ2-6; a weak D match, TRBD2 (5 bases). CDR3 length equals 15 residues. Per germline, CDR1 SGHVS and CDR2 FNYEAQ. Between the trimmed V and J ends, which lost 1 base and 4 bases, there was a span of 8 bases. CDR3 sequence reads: CASSLDGGGANVLTF. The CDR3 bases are TGTGCCAGCAGCTTAGATGGCGGGGGGGCCAACGTCCTGACTTTC.

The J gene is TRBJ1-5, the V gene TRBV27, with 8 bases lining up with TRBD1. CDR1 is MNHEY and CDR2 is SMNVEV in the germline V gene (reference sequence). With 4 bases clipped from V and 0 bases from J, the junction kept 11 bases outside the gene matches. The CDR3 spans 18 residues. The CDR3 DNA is TGTGCCAGCAGTTCCCTTTCCCAGACAGGGGATAGCAATCAGCCCCAGCATTTT. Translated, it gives CASSSLSQTGDSNQPQHF.

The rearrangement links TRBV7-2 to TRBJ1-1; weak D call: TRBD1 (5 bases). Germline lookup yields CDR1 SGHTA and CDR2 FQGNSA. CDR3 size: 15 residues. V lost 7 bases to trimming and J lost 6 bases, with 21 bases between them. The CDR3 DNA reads TGTGCCAGCACAACTTATAATGGGGGACCCGCTGAAGCTTTCTTT. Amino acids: CASTTYNGGPAEAFF. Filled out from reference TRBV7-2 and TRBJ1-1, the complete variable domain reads GAGVSQSPSNKVTEKGKDVELRCDPISGHTALYWYRQSLGQGLEFLIYFQGNSAPDKSGLPSDRFSAERTGGSVSTLTIQRTQQEDSAVYLCASTTYNGGPAEAFFGQGTRLTVV.

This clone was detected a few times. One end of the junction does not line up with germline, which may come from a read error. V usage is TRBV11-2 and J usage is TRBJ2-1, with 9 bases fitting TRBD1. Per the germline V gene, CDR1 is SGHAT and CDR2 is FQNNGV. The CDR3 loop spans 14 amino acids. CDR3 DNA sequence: TGTGCCAGCAGCATAGAGACAGGGGGCAATGAGCAGTTCTTC. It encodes CASSIETGGNEQFF. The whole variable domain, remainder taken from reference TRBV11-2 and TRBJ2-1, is EAGVAQSPRYKIIEKRQSVAFWCNPISGHATLYWYQQILGQGPKLLIQFQNNGVVDDSQLPKDRFSAERLKGVDSTLKIQPAKLEDSAVYLCASSIETGGNEQFFGPGTRLTVL.

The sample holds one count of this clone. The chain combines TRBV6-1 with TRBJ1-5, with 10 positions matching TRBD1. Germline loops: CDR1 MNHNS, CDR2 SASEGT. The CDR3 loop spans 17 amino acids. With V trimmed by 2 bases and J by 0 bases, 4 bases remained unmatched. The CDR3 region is CASSETRTGGSNQPQHF. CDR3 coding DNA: TGTGCCAGCAGTGAAACTAGGACAGGGGGTAGCAATCAGCCCCAGCATTTT.

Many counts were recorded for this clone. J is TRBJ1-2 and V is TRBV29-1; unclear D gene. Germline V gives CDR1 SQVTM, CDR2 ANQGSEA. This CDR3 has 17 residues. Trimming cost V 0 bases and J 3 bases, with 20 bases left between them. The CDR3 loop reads CSVEDLEKGIFDYGYTF. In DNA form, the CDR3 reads TGCAGCGTTGAAGATCTTGAGAAGGGTATTTTTGACTATGGCTACACCTTC.

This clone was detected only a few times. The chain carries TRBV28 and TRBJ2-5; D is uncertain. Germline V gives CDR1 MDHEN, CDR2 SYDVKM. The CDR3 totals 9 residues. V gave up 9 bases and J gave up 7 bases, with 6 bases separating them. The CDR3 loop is CARRRTQYF. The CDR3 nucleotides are TGTGCCAGGAGACGGACCCAGTACTTC.

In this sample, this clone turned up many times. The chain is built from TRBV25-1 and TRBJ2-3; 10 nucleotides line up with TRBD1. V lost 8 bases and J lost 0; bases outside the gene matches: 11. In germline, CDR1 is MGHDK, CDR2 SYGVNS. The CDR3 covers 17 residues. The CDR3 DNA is TGTGCCAGCTCCGGACAGGGGGTTAGGGGAAGCACAGATACGCAGTATTTT. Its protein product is CASSGQGVRGSTDTQYF.

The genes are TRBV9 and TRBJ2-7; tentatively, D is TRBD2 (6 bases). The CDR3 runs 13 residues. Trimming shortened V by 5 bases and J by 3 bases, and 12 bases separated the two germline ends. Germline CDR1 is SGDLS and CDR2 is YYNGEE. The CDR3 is CASSAGRDYEQYF. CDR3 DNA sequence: TGTGCCAGCAGTGCCGGGAGAGACTACGAGCAGTACTTC. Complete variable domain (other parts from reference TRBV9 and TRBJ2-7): DSGVTQTPKHLITATGQRVTLRCSPRSGDLSVYWYQQSLDQGLQFLIQYYNGEERAKGNILERFSAQQFPDLHSELNLSSLELGDSALYFCASSAGRDYEQYFGPGTRLTVT.

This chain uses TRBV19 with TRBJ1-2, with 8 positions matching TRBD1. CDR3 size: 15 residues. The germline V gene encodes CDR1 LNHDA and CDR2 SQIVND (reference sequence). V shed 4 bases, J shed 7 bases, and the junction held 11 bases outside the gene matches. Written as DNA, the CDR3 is TGTGCCAGTAGTACCAAACAGACAGGGGCCGGTGGCTACACCTTC. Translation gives CASSTKQTGAGGYTF.

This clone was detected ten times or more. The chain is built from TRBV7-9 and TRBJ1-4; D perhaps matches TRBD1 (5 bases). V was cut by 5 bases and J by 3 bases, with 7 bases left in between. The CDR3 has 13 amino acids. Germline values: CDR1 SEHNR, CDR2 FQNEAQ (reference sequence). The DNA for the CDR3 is TGTGCCAGCAGCCAAGGGGCTAATGAAAAACTGTTTTTT. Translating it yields CASSQGANEKLFF.

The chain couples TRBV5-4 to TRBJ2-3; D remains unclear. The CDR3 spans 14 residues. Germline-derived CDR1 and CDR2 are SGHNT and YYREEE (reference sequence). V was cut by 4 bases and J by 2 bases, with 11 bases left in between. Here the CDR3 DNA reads TGTGCCAGCAGCGACGGACGGACCACAGATACGCAGTATTTT. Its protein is CASSDGRTTDTQYF.

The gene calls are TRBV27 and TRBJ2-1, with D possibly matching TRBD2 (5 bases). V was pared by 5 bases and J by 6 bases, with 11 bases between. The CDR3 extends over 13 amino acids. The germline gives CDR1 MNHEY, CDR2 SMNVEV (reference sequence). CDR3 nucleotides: TGTGCCAGCAGTCCGTATACTAGCAATGAGCAGTTCTTC. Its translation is CASSPYTSNEQFF.

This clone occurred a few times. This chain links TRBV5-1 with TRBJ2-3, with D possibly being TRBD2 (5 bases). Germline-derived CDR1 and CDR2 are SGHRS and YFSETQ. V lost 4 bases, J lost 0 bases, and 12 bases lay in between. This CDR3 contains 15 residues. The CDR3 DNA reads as TGCGCCAGCAGCCCGTTGCAGCGGAGCACAGATACGCAGTATTTT. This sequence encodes CASSPLQRSTDTQYF. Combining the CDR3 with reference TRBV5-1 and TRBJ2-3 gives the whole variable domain KAGVTQTPRYLIKTRGQQVTLSCSPISGHRSVSWYQQTPGQGLQFLFEYFSETQRNKGNFPGRFSGRQFSNSRSEMNVSTLELGDSALYLCASSPLQRSTDTQYFGPGTRLTVL.

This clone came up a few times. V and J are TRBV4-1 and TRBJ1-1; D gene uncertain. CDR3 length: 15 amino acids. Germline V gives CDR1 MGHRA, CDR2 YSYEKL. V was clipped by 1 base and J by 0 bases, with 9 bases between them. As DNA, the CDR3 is TGCGCCAGCAGCCAAGTATTAGTCCTGAACACTGAAGCTTTCTTT. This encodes CASSQVLVLNTEAFF.

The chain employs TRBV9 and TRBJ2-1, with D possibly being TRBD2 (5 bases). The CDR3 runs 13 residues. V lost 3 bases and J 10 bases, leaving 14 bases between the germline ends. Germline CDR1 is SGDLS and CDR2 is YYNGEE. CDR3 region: CASSGRLADEQFF. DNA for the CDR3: TGTGCCAGCAGCGGCCGGCTAGCAGACGAGCAGTTCTTC.

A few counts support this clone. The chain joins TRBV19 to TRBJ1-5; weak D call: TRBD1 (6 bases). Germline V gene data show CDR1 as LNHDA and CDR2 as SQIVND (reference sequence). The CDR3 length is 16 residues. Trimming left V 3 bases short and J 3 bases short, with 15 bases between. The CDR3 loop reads CASSIRQEPFNQPQHF. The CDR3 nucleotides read TGTGCCAGTAGTATTCGACAGGAGCCTTTCAATCAGCCCCAGCATTTT. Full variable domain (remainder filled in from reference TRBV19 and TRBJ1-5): DGGITQSPKYLFRKEGQNVTLSCEQNLNHDAMYWYRQDPGQGLRLIYYSQIVNDFQKGDIAEGYSVSREKKESFPLTVTSAQKNPTAFYLCASSIRQEPFNQPQHFGDGTRLSIL.

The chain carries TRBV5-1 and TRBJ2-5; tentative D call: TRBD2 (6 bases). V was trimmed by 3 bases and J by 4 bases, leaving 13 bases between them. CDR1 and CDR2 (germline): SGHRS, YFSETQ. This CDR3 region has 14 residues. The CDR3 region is CASSSDGSGETQYF. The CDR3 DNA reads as TGCGCCAGCAGCTCGGACGGGAGCGGAGAGACCCAGTACTTC.

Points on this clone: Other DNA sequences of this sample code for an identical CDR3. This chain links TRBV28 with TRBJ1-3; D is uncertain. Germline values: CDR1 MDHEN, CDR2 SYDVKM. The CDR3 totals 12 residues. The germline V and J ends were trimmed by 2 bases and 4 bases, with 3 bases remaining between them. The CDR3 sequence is CASSLSGNTIYF. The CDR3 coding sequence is TGTGCCAGCAGTTTAAGCGGAAACACCATATATTTT.

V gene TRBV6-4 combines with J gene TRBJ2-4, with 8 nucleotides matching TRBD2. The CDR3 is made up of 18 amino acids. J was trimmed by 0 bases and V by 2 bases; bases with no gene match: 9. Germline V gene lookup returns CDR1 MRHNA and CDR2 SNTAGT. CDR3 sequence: CASSDHLLAALAKNIQYF. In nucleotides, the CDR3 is TGTGCCAGCAGTGACCACTTACTAGCGGCTCTAGCCAAAAACATTCAGTACTTC.

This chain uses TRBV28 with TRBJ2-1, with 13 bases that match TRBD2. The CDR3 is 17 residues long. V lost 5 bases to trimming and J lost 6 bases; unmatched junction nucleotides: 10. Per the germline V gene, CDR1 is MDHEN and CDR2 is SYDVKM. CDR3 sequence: CASSLHKGLAGANEQFF. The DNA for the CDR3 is TGTGCCAGCAGTCTACACAAAGGACTAGCGGGAGCCAATGAGCAGTTCTTC.

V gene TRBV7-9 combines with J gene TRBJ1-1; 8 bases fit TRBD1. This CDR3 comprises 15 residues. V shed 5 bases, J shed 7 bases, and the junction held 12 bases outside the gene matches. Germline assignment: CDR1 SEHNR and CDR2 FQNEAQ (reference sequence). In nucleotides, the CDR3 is TGTGCCAGCAGCGTCCGGACAGGGACGCAGAGTGAAGCTTTCTTT. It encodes CASSVRTGTQSEAFF.

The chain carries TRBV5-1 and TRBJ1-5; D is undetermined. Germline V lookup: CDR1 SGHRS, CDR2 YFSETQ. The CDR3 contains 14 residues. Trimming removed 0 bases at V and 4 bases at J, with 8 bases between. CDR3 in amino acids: CASSLGPENQPQHF. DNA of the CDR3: TGCGCCAGCAGCTTGGGCCCGGAGAATCAGCCCCAGCATTTT.

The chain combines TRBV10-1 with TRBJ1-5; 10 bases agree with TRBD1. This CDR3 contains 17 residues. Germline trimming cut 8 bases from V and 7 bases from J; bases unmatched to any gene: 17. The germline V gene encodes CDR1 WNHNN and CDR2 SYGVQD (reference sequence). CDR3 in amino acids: CASRDGMGQGITQPQHF. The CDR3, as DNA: TGCGCCAGCCGAGACGGTATGGGACAGGGGATTACCCAGCCCCAGCATTTT.

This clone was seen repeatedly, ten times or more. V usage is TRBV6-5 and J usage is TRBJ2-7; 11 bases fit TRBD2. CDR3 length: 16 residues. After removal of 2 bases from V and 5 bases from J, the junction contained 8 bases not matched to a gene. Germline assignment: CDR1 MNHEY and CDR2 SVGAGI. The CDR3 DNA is TGTGCCAGCAGTTACCTTAGACTAGCGGGAAGCCACGAGCAGTACTTC. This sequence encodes CASSYLRLAGSHEQYF.

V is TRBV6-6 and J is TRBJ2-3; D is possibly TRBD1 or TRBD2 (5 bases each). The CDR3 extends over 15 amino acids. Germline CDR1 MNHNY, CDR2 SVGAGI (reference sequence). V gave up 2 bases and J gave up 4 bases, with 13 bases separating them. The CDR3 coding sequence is TGTGCCAGCAGTTACCAGGGTACGGGGTCAGATACGCAGTATTTT. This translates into CASSYQGTGSDTQYF.

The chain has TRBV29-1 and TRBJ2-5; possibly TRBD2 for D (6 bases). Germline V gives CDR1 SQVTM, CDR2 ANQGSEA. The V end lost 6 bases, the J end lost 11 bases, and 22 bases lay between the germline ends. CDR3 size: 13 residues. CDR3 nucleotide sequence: TGCAGCGTGCATCGGGGAGGAGGTGGTGAGCAGTACTTC. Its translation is CSVHRGGGGEQYF.

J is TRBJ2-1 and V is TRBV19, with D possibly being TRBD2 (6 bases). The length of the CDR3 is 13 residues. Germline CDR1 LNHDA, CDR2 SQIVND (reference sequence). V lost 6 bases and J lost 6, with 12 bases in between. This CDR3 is CASRTVTSNEQFF. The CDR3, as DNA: TGTGCCAGTAGGACAGTGACTAGCAATGAGCAGTTCTTC.

For the CDR3, the DNA is TGTGCTAGTGGGAGGGTTTTGGATGAGCAGTTCTTC. The encoded protein is CASGRVLDEQFF. This sequence joins TRBV12-5 and TRBJ2-1, with D possibly matching TRBD2 (5 bases). V was shortened by 6 bases and J by 8 bases, with 11 bases between the two germline ends. The length of the CDR3 is 12 residues. Looked up from germline, CDR1 is LGHNT and CDR2 is FRNRAP.

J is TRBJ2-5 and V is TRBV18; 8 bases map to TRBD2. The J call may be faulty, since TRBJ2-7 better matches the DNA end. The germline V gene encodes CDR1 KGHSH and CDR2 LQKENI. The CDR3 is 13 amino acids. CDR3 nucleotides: TGTGCCAGCTCACCAGGACTAGCATACGAGCAGTACTTC. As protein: CASSPGLAYEQYF.

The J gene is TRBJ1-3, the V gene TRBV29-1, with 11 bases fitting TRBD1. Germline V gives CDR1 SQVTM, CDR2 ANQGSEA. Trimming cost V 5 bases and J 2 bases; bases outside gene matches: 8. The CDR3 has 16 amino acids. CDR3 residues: CSVSAGTGGTGNTIYF. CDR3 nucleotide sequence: TGCAGCGTTTCAGCTGGGACAGGGGGGACTGGAAACACCATATATTTT.